Below are 4 T cell receptor beta chains sequenced from a single sample in a study of read filtering for tumor transcriptome and immune sequencing. From 300 to 450 ng of RNA, a library with molecular barcoded alpha/delta and beta/gamma adaptors was made. Each CDR3 protein gets one entry after TCRdb re-called the reads with MiXCR. This sample has around 60,000 distinct CDR3 sequences, with roughly 19% found just once. The source material was a population of CD138-negative cells sorted from bone marrow. These receptors all stem from a donor at least 40 years old with multiple myeloma.

This clonotype appeared many times. The V gene is TRBV27, the J gene TRBJ2-1, with 8 bases matching TRBD1. The CDR3 has 14 amino acids. The germline CDR1 and CDR2 sequences are MNHEY and SMNVEV (reference sequence). With V trimmed by 4 bases and J by 9 bases, 8 bases remained unmatched. The CDR3 loop reads CASSSDRGRSEQFF. CDR3 in DNA: TGTGCCAGCAGTTCCGACAGGGGAAGGAGTGAGCAGTTCTTC.

This clonotype appeared once. A much larger clone lies a single base off, so this may be a read error. The J gene is TRBJ2-3, the V gene TRBV20-1; possibly TRBD1 for D (5 bases). Germline CDR1 is DFQATT and CDR2 is SNEGSKA (reference sequence). This CDR3 spans 12 amino acids. CDR3 region: CGANQGSDTQYF. The CDR3 DNA reads as TGCGGTGCTAATCAGGGATCAGATACGCAGTATTTT.

This clonotype occurred a few times. This chain uses TRBV3-1 with TRBJ1-5; D unresolved. In germline, CDR1 is LGHDT, CDR2 YNNKEL (reference sequence). V was cut by 3 bases and J by 0 bases, with 9 bases left in between. This CDR3 contains 15 residues. CDR3 bases: TGTGCCAGCAGCCAGGACGGATATAGCAATCAGCCCCAGCATTTT. Amino acids: CASSQDGYSNQPQHF.

This chain joins TRBV6-6 and TRBJ1-3; D gene uncertain. Between the trimmed V and J ends, which lost 2 bases and 0 bases, there was a span of 8 bases. The CDR3 spans 15 residues. Germline V gives CDR1 MNHNY, CDR2 SVGAGI (reference sequence). The CDR3 protein is CASSYEGFSGNTIYF. CDR3 bases: TGTGCCAGCAGTTACGAAGGATTCTCTGGAAACACCATATATTTT.